The clone carrying this T cell receptor (beta chain) came up once. Its antigen is unknown. Assay: immunoSEQ multiplex PCR; the TCRdb copy retains only in-frame clones and omits some. The table includes about 140,000 clones, roughly 90% detected once. This sample is drawn from a study of T cell responses to AZD1222 COVID-19 vaccine. Looking at the study overall: Some second doses came at about 4 weeks and others at about 12 weeks; these were pooled. Findings and caveats of the study: It was only a handful of AZD1222 recipients who were seropositive at baseline. Clonal diversity may have been underestimated, and the donors were mostly white British, with more females than males. With two AZD1222 doses given, Spike-specific TCR breadth and depth both rose.

The germline V gene encodes CDR1 SGHNT and CDR2 YENEEA. There are 12 residues in the CDR3. Trimming pared 5 bases from V and 7 bases from J, leaving 9 bases between. V usage is TRBV11-3 and J usage is TRBJ2-1, with no clear D. Sample: peripheral blood, taken on day 0 of AZD1222 vaccination. The TCR sequence derives from an adult in good health. CDR3 sequence (DNA): TGTGCCAGCAGCCGCGAGAGGAATGAGCAGTTCTTC. It encodes CASSRERNEQFF. The variable domain in full, completed from reference TRBV11-3 and TRBJ2-1, reads EAGVVQSPRYKIIEKKQPVAFWCNPISGHNTLYWYLQNLGQGPELLIRYENEEAVDDSQLPKDRFSAERLKGVDSTLKIQPAELGDSAVYLCASSRERNEQFFGPGTRLTVL.